This is a list of T cell receptor beta chains from one sample in a study of T cell responses to AZD1222 COVID-19 vaccine. Some clones are missing from TCRdb's copy, which holds only in-frame ones; the method was immunoSEQ multiplex PCR. There are around 180,000 clones in the sample; 75% to 90% occur only once, and 6.9% lies in the top ten. Sequencing used peripheral blood, obtained on day 0 of AZD1222 vaccination. These receptors came from an adult in good health. The CDR3 runs from the conserved cysteine through the conserved F or W. D genes are given only for firm matches. Rows give clone size only sometimes, using once, few, many, or a class for an expanded clone.

TRBD2	TRBV9	.	TRBJ2-7	TGTGCCAGCAGCGTAGAGGTCAGCGGGGGGCTGTACTTC	CASSVEVSGGLYF
TRBD2	TRBV5-6	.	TRBJ2-5	TGTGCCAGCAGCGGTACCCTAGCGGGGACCCAAGAGACCCAGTACTTC	CASSGTLAGTQETQYF
.	TRBV9	once	TRBJ2-5	TGTGCCAGCAGCGCGCTAGACGGTGCGGAAGAGACCCAGTACTTC	CASSALDGAEETQYF
.	TRBV6-2/TRBV6-3	.	TRBJ2-4	TGTGCCAGCAGTTACGACAGTACCAAAAACATTCAGTACTTC	CASSYDSTKNIQYF
.	TRBV5-1	.	TRBJ2-1	TGCGCCAGCAGCGGCGGGACGCACCTCAATGAGCAGTTCTTC	CASSGGTHLNEQFF
.	TRBV6-2/TRBV6-3	once	TRBJ2-1	TGTGCCAGCAGCGGCCTTGGACACCGAGACTACAATGAGCAGTTCTTC	CASSGLGHRDYNEQFF
.	TRBV9	.	TRBJ2-5	TGTGCCAGCCAAGGACAGGGCGGGGGGACCCAGTACTTC	CASQGQGGGTQYF
.	TRBV27	.	TRBJ1-2	TGTGCCAGCAGTCGTCAGGGTTCTGGTGGCTACACCTTC	CASSRQGSGGYTF
.	TRBV19	.	TRBJ2-1	TGTGCCAGTAGTATTTCCCCTGGGGAGGTGGGCTACAATGAGCAGTTCTTC	CASSISPGEVGYNEQFF
TRBD2	TRBV10-2	.	TRBJ2-5	TGCGCCAGCAGTGAACGCGGACTAGCGGGGGGCGGGGAGACCCAGTACTTC	CASSERGLAGGGETQYF
TRBD2	TRBV4-3	.	TRBJ2-2	TGCGCCAGCAGCCCCGAAGGGAGCGGGGGGGCCACCGGGGAGCTGTTTTTT	CASSPEGSGGATGELFF
TRBD1	TRBV9	.	TRBJ2-7	TGTGCCAGCAGCGTAGACGGACAGGGGGAGGCCTACGAGCAGTACTTC	CASSVDGQGEAYEQYF
TRBD2	TRBV7-2	.	TRBJ2-1	TGTGCCAGCAGCGCCGTATTGGGGCGGGGGGCAAGAAGTGAGCAGTTCTTC	CASSAVLGRGARSEQFF
.	TRBV11-3	.	TRBJ1-5	TGTGCCAGCAGCTTAGTAGAGTGGATACAAAGCAATCAGCCCCAGCATTTT	CASSLVEWIQSNQPQHF
.	TRBV4-1	.	TRBJ1-1	TGCGCCAGCAGCCAAGCTCTAGGACGGGTTGAAGCTTTCTTT	CASSQALGRVEAFF
TRBD2	TRBV13	.	TRBJ2-1	TGTGCCAGCAGCTTAGGCGGGGGGATTTACAATGAGCAGTTCTTC	CASSLGGGIYNEQFF
.	TRBV4-1	.	TRBJ2-3	TGCGCCAGCAGCCAAGCTTCGGGCGGGTACACAGATACGCAGTATTTT	CASSQASGGYTDTQYF
.	TRBV11-2	.	TRBJ2-1	TGTGCCAGCAGCTTAGTCCAGGTGGAGGCTCGCAATGAGCAGTTCTTC	CASSLVQVEARNEQFF
.	TRBV7-9	.	TRBJ1-6	TGTGCCAGCAGCCGAGGACAGCTTGGATCACCCCTCCACTTT	CASSRGQLGSPLHF
TRBD2	TRBV7-6	.	TRBJ2-1	TGTGCCAGCAGCCCGATCACTAGCGGGTCCTACAATGAGCAGTTCTTC	CASSPITSGSYNEQFF
.	TRBV6-5	.	TRBJ1-2	TGTGCCAGCAGTCTACAGACCACTGCTAACTATGGCTACACCTTC	CASSLQTTANYGYTF
.	TRBV5-6	.	TRBJ1-5	TGTGCCAGCAGCTTGAGGGGCCCAGGTCAGCCCCAGCATTTT	CASSLRGPGQPQHF
.	TRBV7-9	.	TRBJ2-5	TGTGCCAGCAGCTGGGTCTTGGGGGTGCAAGAGACCCAGTACTTC	CASSWVLGVQETQYF
TRBD1	TRBV5-6	.	TRBJ1-1	TGTGCCAGCAGCCCGACAGGGGGAAACACTGAAGCTTTCTTT	CASSPTGGNTEAFF
.	TRBV19	.	TRBJ1-2	TGTGCCAGTAGTATAGATCTGCAGGGAAGTTGGGGCTACACCTTC	CASSIDLQGSWGYTF
TRBD2	TRBV2	.	TRBJ2-5	TGTGCCAGCAGTGAGCTAGCGGGGATAACCCAGTACTTC	CASSELAGITQYF
.	TRBV6-1	.	TRBJ1-1	TGTGCCAGCAGTGACCGACCGGGGGCGAACACTGAAGCTTTCTTT	CASSDRPGANTEAFF
TRBD1	TRBV24-1	few	TRBJ2-1	TGTGCCACCAGTGACAGGGGGCACGTTGAGCAGTTCTTC	CATSDRGHVEQFF
.	TRBV5-4	.	TRBJ2-1	TGTGCCAGCAGCACCCAGGGGGGGGGCGGAAATATCAATGAGCAGTTCTTC	CASSTQGGGGNINEQFF
TRBD1	TRBV25-1	.	TRBJ2-7	TGTGCCAGCCGGACACAGGGGGCGCGGAGCGAGCAGTACTTC	CASRTQGARSEQYF
.	TRBV7-9	.	TRBJ2-3	TGTGCCAGCAGCTTGGCAGGGGTAGTCGTTGGGGATACGCAGTATTTT	CASSLAGVVVGDTQYF
.	TRBV28	.	TRBJ1-2	TGTGCCAGCAGAACAGGGTTCAGGGACTATGGCTACACCTTC	CASRTGFRDYGYTF
TRBD1	TRBV9	.	TRBJ1-2	TGTGCCAGCAGCGTAGGGGAGGGGGCCTTTGACTATGGCTACACCTTC	CASSVGEGAFDYGYTF
.	TRBV6-4	.	TRBJ2-7	TGTGCCAGCAGTGGGCCCAGCGAGCAGTACTTC	CASSGPSEQYF
.	TRBV18	.	TRBJ2-2	TGTGCCAGCTCACCACCCGTCAGAGGGGGAGATACCGGGGAGCTGTTTTTT	CASSPPVRGGDTGELFF
.	TRBV6-5	.	TRBJ1-4	TGTGCCAGCAGTTATCTTGGTTCGAATGAAAAACTGTTTTTT	CASSYLGSNEKLFF
TRBD1	TRBV28	.	TRBJ2-7	TGTGCCAGCAGTTTCCTCACAGGGACAGGGGACACCTACGAGCAGTACTTC	CASSFLTGTGDTYEQYF